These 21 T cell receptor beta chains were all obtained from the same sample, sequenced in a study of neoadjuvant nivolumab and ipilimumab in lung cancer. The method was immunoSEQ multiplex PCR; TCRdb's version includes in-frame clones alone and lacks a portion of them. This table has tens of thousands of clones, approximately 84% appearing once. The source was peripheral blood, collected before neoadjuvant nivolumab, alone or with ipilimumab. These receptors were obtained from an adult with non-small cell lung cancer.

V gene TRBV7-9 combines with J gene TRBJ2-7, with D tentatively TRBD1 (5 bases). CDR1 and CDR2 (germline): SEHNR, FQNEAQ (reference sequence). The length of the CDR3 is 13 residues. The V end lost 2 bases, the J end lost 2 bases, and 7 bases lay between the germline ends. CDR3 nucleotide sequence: TGTGCCAGCAGCTTAACAGGCACCTACGAGCAGTACTTC. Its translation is CASSLTGTYEQYF.

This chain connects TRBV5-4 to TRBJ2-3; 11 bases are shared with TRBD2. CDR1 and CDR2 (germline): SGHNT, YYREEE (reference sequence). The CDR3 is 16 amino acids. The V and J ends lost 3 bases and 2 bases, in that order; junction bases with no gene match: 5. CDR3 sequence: CASSSSSGGTTDTQYF. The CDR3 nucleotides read TGTGCCAGCAGCTCCTCTAGCGGGGGGACCACAGATACGCAGTATTTT.

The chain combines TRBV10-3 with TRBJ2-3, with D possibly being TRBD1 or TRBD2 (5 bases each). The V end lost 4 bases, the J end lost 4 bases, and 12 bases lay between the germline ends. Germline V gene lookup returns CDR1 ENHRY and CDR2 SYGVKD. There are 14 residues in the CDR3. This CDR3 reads CAISGGKDSDTQYF. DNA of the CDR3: TGTGCCATCAGTGGGGGGAAGGATTCAGATACGCAGTATTTT.

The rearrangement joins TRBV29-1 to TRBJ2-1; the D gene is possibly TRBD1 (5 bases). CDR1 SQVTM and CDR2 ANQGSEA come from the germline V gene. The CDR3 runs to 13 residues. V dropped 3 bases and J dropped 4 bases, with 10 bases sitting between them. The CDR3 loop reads CSVELRVYNEQFF. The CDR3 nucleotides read TGCAGCGTTGAGCTCAGGGTATACAATGAGCAGTTCTTC.

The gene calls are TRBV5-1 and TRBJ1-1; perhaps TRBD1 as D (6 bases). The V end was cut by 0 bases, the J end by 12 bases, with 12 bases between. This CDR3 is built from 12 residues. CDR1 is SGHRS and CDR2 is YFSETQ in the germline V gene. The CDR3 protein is CASSLAGEATFF. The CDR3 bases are TGCGCCAGCAGCTTGGCAGGGGAGGCGACTTTCTTT.

The CDR3 loop reads CASTLAGKNIQYF. The DNA for the CDR3 is TGTGCCAGCACCCTAGCGGGGAAAAACATTCAGTACTTC. The chain recombines TRBV7-2 with TRBJ2-4, with 9 bases identical to TRBD2. J lost 4 bases, V lost 7 bases, and 2 bases had no gene match. CDR3 size: 13 residues. Germline V gene sequence: CDR1 SGHTA, CDR2 FQGNSA.

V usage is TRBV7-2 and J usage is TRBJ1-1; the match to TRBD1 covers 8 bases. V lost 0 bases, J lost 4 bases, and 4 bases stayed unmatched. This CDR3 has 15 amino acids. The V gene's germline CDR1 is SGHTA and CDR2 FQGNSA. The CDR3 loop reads CASSLATGVSTEAFF. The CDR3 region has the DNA TGTGCCAGCAGCTTAGCGACAGGGGTTAGCACTGAAGCTTTCTTT.

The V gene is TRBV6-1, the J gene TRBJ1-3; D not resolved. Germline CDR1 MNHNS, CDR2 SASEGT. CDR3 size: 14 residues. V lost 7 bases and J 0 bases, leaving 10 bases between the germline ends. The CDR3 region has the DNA TGTGCCAGCACCGCTACGGGCTCTGGAAACACCATATATTTT. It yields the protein CASTATGSGNTIYF.

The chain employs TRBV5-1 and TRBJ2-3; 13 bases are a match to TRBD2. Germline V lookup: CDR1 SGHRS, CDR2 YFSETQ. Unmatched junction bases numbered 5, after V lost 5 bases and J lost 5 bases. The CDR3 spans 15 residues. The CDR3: CASRYRLAGGDTQYF. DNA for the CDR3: TGCGCCAGCAGGTATCGACTAGCGGGGGGAGATACGCAGTATTTT.

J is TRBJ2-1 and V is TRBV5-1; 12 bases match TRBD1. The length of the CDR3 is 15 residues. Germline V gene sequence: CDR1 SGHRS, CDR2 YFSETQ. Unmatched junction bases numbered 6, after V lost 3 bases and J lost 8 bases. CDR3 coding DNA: TGCGCCAGCAGCTCGGGGACAGGGGGCATGGATGAGCAGTTCTTC. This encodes CASSSGTGGMDEQFF. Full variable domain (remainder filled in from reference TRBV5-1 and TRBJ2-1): KAGVTQTPRYLIKTRGQQVTLSCSPISGHRSVSWYQQTPGQGLQFLFEYFSETQRNKGNFPGRFSGRQFSNSRSEMNVSTLELGDSALYLCASSSGTGGMDEQFFGPGTRLTVL.

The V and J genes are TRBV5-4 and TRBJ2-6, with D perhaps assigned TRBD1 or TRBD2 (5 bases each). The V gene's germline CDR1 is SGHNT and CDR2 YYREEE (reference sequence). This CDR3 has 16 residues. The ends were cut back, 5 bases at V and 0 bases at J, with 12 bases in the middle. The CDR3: CASRRGESSGANVLTF. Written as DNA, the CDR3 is TGTGCCAGCAGGAGAGGGGAATCCTCTGGGGCCAACGTCCTGACTTTC.

The CDR3 DNA reads as TGTGCCAGCAGTTTGAGATCCCCATTGGGGGGCTACACCTTC. Protein: CASSLRSPLGGYTF. The chain has TRBV28 and TRBJ1-2; D is unclear. This CDR3 is 14 amino acids long. Germline CDR1 and CDR2: MDHEN and SYDVKM. V was cut by 3 bases and J by 8 bases, with 16 bases left in between.

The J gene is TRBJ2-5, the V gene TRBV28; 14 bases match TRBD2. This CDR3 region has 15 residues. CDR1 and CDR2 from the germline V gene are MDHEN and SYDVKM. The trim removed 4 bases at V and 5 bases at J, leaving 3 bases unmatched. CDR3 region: CASSSGLAGAETQYF. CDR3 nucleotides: TGTGCCAGCAGTTCGGGACTAGCGGGGGCCGAGACCCAGTACTTC.

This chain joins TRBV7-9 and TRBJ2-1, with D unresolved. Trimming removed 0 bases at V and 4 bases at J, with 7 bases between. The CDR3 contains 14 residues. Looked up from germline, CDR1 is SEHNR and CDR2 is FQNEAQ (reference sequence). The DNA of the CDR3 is TGTGCCAGCAGCTTAGCGACATCGTACAATGAGCAGTTCTTC. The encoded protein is CASSLATSYNEQFF.

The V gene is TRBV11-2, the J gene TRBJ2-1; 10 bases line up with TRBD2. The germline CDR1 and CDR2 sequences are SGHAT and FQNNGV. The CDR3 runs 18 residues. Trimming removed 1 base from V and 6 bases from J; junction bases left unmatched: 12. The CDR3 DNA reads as TGTGCCAGCAGCTTAGGGTCTTGGCTAGCGGGGGATAGCAATGAGCAGTTCTTC. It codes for CASSLGSWLAGDSNEQFF.

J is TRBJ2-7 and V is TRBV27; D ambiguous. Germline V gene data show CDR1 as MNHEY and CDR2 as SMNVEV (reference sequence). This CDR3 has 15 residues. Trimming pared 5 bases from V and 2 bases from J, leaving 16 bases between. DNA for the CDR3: TGTGCCAGCAGTGAGAGGCACAGTCCCACCTACGAGCAGTACTTC. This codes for CASSERHSPTYEQYF.

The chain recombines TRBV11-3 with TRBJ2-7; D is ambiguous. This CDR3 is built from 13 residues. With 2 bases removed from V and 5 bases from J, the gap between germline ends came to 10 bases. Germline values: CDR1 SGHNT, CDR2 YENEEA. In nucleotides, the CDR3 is TGTGCCAGCAGCTTAAATCCGGGCGACGAGCAGTACTTC. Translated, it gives CASSLNPGDEQYF.

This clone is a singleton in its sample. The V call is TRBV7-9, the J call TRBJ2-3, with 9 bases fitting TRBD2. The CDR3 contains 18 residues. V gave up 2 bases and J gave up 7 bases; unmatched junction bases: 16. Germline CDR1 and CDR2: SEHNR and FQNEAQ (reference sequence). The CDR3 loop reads CASSLHGGGVKSQYTQYF. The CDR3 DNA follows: TGTGCCAGCAGCTTACACGGCGGGGGGGTTAAGTCACAGTATACGCAGTATTTT.

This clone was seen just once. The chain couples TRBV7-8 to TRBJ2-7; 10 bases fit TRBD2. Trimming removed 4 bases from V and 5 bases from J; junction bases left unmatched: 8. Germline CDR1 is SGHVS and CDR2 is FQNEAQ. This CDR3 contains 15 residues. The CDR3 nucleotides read TGTGCCAGCAGCTCACTCAGCGGGGGGGAAGACGAGCAGTACTTC. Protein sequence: CASSSLSGGEDEQYF.

CDR3 loop: CASSVALGGAGTDTQYF. The CDR3 nucleotides read TGTGCCAGCAGCGTAGCTTTAGGGGGGGCCGGAACAGATACGCAGTATTTT. This chain uses TRBV9 with TRBJ2-3, with D possibly TRBD2 on 7 matching bases. With 0 bases removed from V and 3 bases from J, the gap between germline ends came to 17 bases. There are 17 residues in the CDR3. CDR1 is SGDLS and CDR2 is YYNGEE in the germline V gene. The full variable domain, with the rest looked up from reference TRBV9 and TRBJ2-3, is DSGVTQTPKHLITATGQRVTLRCSPRSGDLSVYWYQQSLDQGLQFLIQYYNGEERAKGNILERFSAQQFPDLHSELNLSSLELGDSALYFCASSVALGGAGTDTQYFGPGTRLTVL.

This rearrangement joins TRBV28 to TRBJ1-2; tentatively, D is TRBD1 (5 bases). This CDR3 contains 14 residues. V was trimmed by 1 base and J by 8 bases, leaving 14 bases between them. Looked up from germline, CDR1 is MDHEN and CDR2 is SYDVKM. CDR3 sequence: CASSLYRSSGGYTF. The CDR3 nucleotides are TGTGCCAGCAGTTTATACCGCTCTTCAGGGGGCTACACCTTC.